These 27 T cell receptor beta chains share one sample of origin, sequenced in a study of cytomegalovirus exposure and HLA in healthy donors. The PCR contained 60 Vbeta and 13 Jbeta primers. Method: immunoSEQ multiplex PCR; TCRdb's copy keeps in-frame clones and lacks some. In the table there are some 76,000 clones, 70% to 85% of which are singletons. Input material: PBMCs. The source is a woman between 45 and 60 years old in good health and CMV-seronegative.

The chain links TRBV30 to TRBJ2-1, with 8 bases fitting TRBD1. This CDR3 has 14 amino acids. Trimming removed 3 bases from V and 3 bases from J; junction bases left unmatched: 4. The germline gives CDR1 GTSNPN, CDR2 SVGIG (reference sequence). CDR3 loop: CAWSSDRGYNEQFF. CDR3 sequence (DNA): TGTGCCTGGAGCTCTGACAGGGGCTACAATGAGCAGTTCTTC.

The chain couples TRBV27 to TRBJ2-7; 8 nucleotides line up with TRBD1. This CDR3 has 12 residues. The J segment lost 6 bases and the V segment lost 5 bases, leaving 3 bases of the junction unmatched. Looked up from germline, CDR1 is MNHEY and CDR2 is SMNVEV (reference sequence). The CDR3 DNA is TGTGCCAGCAGTCTGACAGGGGCCGAGCAGTACTTC. It is translated as CASSLTGAEQYF.

There are a few counts of this clone. The V and J genes are TRBV6-1 and TRBJ2-7; D may be TRBD1 (7 bases). CDR3 size: 12 residues. V lost 10 bases to trimming and J lost 7 bases, with 17 bases between them. CDR1 and CDR2 (germline): MNHNS, SASEGT. DNA for the CDR3: TGTGCCACCAGAGGAGGGGGCTGGGAGCAGTACTTC. Encoded protein: CATRGGGWEQYF.

J is TRBJ2-7 and V is TRBV7-2; 9 nucleotides agree with TRBD1. V lost 0 bases to trimming and J lost 7 bases; unmatched junction nucleotides: 7. Germline V gene sequence: CDR1 SGHTA, CDR2 FQGNSA. This CDR3 is 15 amino acids long. The CDR3 DNA reads as TGTGCCAGCAGCTTAGCCTCCGGGACAGGGTGGGAGCAGTACTTC. It codes for CASSLASGTGWEQYF.

The chain links TRBV28 to TRBJ2-5, with TRBD1 identical over 9 bases. The DNA end is a closer match to TRBJ2-7, so the J assignment may be wrong. The CDR3 length is 14 residues. Germline CDR1 reads MDHEN; CDR2 reads SYDVKM. The CDR3 region is CASSLTGGTYEQYF. Here the CDR3 DNA reads TGTGCCAGCAGTTTGACAGGGGGGACCTACGAGCAGTACTTC.

As to this clone: At one end the junction does not follow the germline gene, possibly because of a read error. The chain carries TRBV7-7 and TRBJ2-7, with D possibly matching TRBD2 (5 bases). CDR3 size: 14 residues. Per the germline V gene, CDR1 is SSHAT and CDR2 is FNYEAQ (reference sequence). The CDR3, as DNA: TGTGCTAGCAGCTTAGGCTTTATGAGGGACGAGCAGTACTTC. As protein: CASSLGFMRDEQYF.

This sequence joins TRBV6-5 and TRBJ2-2; TRBD2 matches at 14 bases. After removal of 8 bases from V and 5 bases from J, the junction contained 1 base not matched to a gene. Germline CDR1 reads MNHEY; CDR2 reads SVGAGI. CDR3 size: 14 residues. The CDR3 coding sequence is TGTGCCAGCGGACTAGCGGGAGGAACCGGGGAGCTGTTTTTT. Amino acid sequence: CASGLAGGTGELFF.

This clone came up a few times. The V call is TRBV7-9, the J call TRBJ1-2; 12 bases are a match to TRBD1. The CDR3 contains 15 residues. With V trimmed by 5 bases and J by 4 bases, 5 bases remained unmatched. Germline V gene lookup returns CDR1 SEHNR and CDR2 FQNEAQ (reference sequence). The CDR3 DNA reads TGTGCCAGCAGCCCAGGGACAGGGGGCACCTATGGCTACACCTTC. It translates to CASSPGTGGTYGYTF.

The chain has TRBV16 and TRBJ1-6, with TRBD1 identical over 9 bases. Germline-derived CDR1 and CDR2 are KGHSY and FQNENV. The CDR3 spans 16 residues. The J segment lost 9 bases and the V segment lost 1 base, leaving 7 bases of the junction unmatched. The chain's CDR3 is CASSQYGTGTTSPLHF. DNA of the CDR3: TGTGCCAGCAGCCAATATGGGACAGGGACTACTTCACCCCTCCACTTT.

The V call is TRBV2, the J call TRBJ2-1; the match to TRBD1 covers 7 bases. The trim removed 6 bases at V and 5 bases at J, leaving 4 bases unmatched. Germline V gene lookup returns CDR1 SNHLY and CDR2 FYNNEI. The CDR3 loop spans 13 amino acids. CDR3 loop: CASRQGPNNEQFF. The CDR3 region has the DNA TGTGCCAGCAGACAGGGGCCTAACAATGAGCAGTTCTTC.

The genes are TRBV5-1 and TRBJ1-2; 11 bases match TRBD1. CDR3 size: 14 residues. Germline V CDR1 and CDR2: SGHRS, YFSETQ. The junction had 7 bases not matched to a gene; V was cut back by 4 bases and J by 8 bases. CDR3 region: CASSPGTGGKGYTF. CDR3 coding DNA: TGCGCCAGCAGCCCGGGGACAGGGGGAAAGGGCTACACCTTC.

The chain links TRBV4-1 to TRBJ1-4, with unresolved D. Germline V gene data show CDR1 as MGHRA and CDR2 as YSYEKL. The CDR3 extends over 15 amino acids. V dropped 0 bases and J dropped 8 bases, with 13 bases sitting between them. The DNA of the CDR3 is TGCGCCAGCAGCCAAGAAGGAGGGAAAGGAGAAAAACTGTTTTTT. Translation gives CASSQEGGKGEKLFF.

The gene calls are TRBV4-2 and TRBJ1-6; D may be TRBD1 (5 bases). Germline V gene sequence: CDR1 LGHNA, CDR2 YNFKEQ. The CDR3 has 15 amino acids. The V end was cut by 1 base, the J end by 9 bases, with 13 bases between. CDR3 coding DNA: TGTGCCAGCAGCCAAGGGAGAGGGGAGGCTTCACCCCTCCACTTT. This codes for CASSQGRGEASPLHF.

This clone was seen once. The chain links TRBV18 to TRBJ2-5, with a tentative D call TRBD2 (6 bases). The CDR3 runs 16 residues. Trimming removed 6 bases at V and 3 bases at J, with 20 bases between. Germline loops: CDR1 KGHSH, CDR2 LQKENI. The CDR3 region has the DNA TGTGCCAGCTCCCCCGGGGCGGGACCCACCAAAGAGACCCAGTACTTC. This translates into CASSPGAGPTKETQYF.

In this sample, this clone turned up a few times. The rearrangement links TRBV27 to TRBJ2-2, with TRBD1 matching 8 bases. From germline, CDR1 is MNHEY and CDR2 SMNVEV (reference sequence). This CDR3 comprises 17 residues. The V gene end was trimmed by 1 base and the J gene end by 1 base; junction bases not matched to a gene: 5. The CDR3 reads CASSLLRTGGNTGELFF. In nucleotides, the CDR3 is TGTGCCAGCAGTTTATTACGCACAGGGGGGAACACCGGGGAGCTGTTTTTT.

The CDR3 DNA is TGTGCCAGCAGCTTATCTTCTAGAAACACCGGGGAGCTGTTTTTT. Amino acids: CASSLSSRNTGELFF. The chain carries TRBV11-2 and TRBJ2-2; no firm D call. The CDR3 is made up of 15 amino acids. Trimming left V 2 bases short and J 2 bases short, with 9 bases between. Germline V gene lookup returns CDR1 SGHAT and CDR2 FQNNGV.

CDR3 sequence (DNA): TGTGCCAGCAGCCAAGAGCGACCCACAGATACGCAGTATTTT. Protein sequence: CASSQERPTDTQYF. The chain is built from TRBV5-4 and TRBJ2-3; D not resolved. Trimming removed 4 bases from V and 2 bases from J, with 11 bases in between. This CDR3 comprises 14 residues. The V gene's germline CDR1 is SGHNT and CDR2 YYREEE (reference sequence).

DNA for the CDR3: TGCGCCAGCAGCTTGGCCCCTTCTAGCGGGAGGGTGTCCTACGAGCAGTACTTC. Translating gives CASSLAPSSGRVSYEQYF. This chain connects TRBV5-1 to TRBJ2-7; 12 bases are a match to TRBD2. The CDR3 loop spans 18 amino acids. Germline loops: CDR1 SGHRS, CDR2 YFSETQ. V lost 0 bases and J lost 1; bases outside the gene matches: 8.

The CDR3 coding sequence is TGTGCCAGCAGGAGGGGGGGATATAATTCACCCCTCCACTTT. This codes for CASRRGGYNSPLHF. The chain employs TRBV27 and TRBJ1-6, with D possibly TRBD1 on 6 matching bases. V was trimmed by 6 bases and J by 4 bases, leaving 10 bases between them. From germline, CDR1 is MNHEY and CDR2 SMNVEV (reference sequence). The CDR3 is 14 amino acids.

Only one count was recorded for this clone. The rearrangement joins TRBV15 to TRBJ2-1; 15 bases align to TRBD2. This CDR3 has 24 amino acids. J was trimmed by 0 bases and V by 0 bases; bases with no gene match: 18. CDR1 is LNHNV, CDR2 YYDKDF, per germline (reference sequence). The CDR3 here is CATSREGGTSGGSIRGFSYNEQFF. DNA for the CDR3: TGTGCCACCAGCAGAGAGGGGGGGACTAGCGGGGGGAGCATTAGAGGTTTCTCCTACAATGAGCAGTTCTTC. Looking up the rest from reference TRBV15 and TRBJ2-1 gives the full variable domain: DAMVIQNPRYQVTQFGKPVTLSCSQTLNHNVMYWYQQKSSQAPKLLFHYYDKDFNNEADTPDNFQSRRPNTSFCFLDIRSPGLGDTAMYLCATSREGGTSGGSIRGFSYNEQFFGPGTRLTVL.

The chain carries TRBV29-1 and TRBJ2-7; 10 nucleotides line up with TRBD2. Germline CDR1 SQVTM, CDR2 ANQGSEA. The CDR3 consists of 13 residues. Losses at the gene ends were 5 bases for V and 6 bases for J; bases not matched to a gene: 7. The CDR3 is CSVFGAGGPEQYF. The CDR3 DNA sequence: TGCAGCGTTTTTGGAGCGGGAGGGCCCGAGCAGTACTTC.

The chain is built from TRBV9 and TRBJ1-1, with D possibly being TRBD1 (5 bases). V lost 0 bases and J lost 4, with 13 bases in between. The CDR3 covers 15 residues. Germline V gives CDR1 SGDLS, CDR2 YYNGEE. CDR3 nucleotides: TGTGCCAGCAGCGTAGAAGCAGGGTTAAGCACTGAAGCTTTCTTT. This translates into CASSVEAGLSTEAFF.

This rearrangement joins TRBV9 to TRBJ2-2, with 10 bases that match TRBD1. The CDR3 is 16 amino acids. With V trimmed by 0 bases and J by 2 bases, 1 base remained unmatched. Germline V gene lookup returns CDR1 SGDLS and CDR2 YYNGEE. The CDR3: CASSVGQGANTGELFF. In nucleotides, the CDR3 is TGTGCCAGCAGCGTAGGACAGGGGGCCAACACCGGGGAGCTGTTTTTT.

V and J are TRBV13 and TRBJ2-7; 11 nucleotides align to TRBD1. This CDR3 has 17 residues. Germline values: CDR1 PRHDT, CDR2 FYEKMQ (reference sequence). Losses at the gene ends were 5 bases for V and 5 bases for J; bases not matched to a gene: 14. The CDR3 loop reads CASSLRTGGAIFNEQYF. For the CDR3, the DNA is TGTGCCAGCAGCCTAAGGACAGGGGGCGCAATCTTCAACGAGCAGTACTTC.

The gene calls are TRBV19 and TRBJ1-2, with D perhaps TRBD1 (5 bases). Germline assignment: CDR1 LNHDA and CDR2 SQIVND (reference sequence). Trimming removed 6 bases from V and 2 bases from J, with 13 bases in between. The CDR3 has 14 amino acids. As DNA, the CDR3 is TGTGCCAGTAGAATGATCGGGGGGAACTATGGCTACACCTTC. Protein product: CASRMIGGNYGYTF.

The genes are TRBV9 and TRBJ1-6; no clear D. The germline CDR1 and CDR2 sequences are SGDLS and YYNGEE. The CDR3 has 14 amino acids. The V end lost 0 bases, the J end lost 6 bases, and 7 bases lay between the germline ends. Here the CDR3 reads CASSVEYSNSPLHF. CDR3 DNA sequence: TGTGCCAGCAGCGTAGAATATAGTAATTCACCCCTCCACTTT.

The rearrangement uses TRBV10-1 and TRBJ2-3, with D possibly being TRBD2 (6 bases). The CDR3 loop spans 14 amino acids. Germline values: CDR1 WNHNN, CDR2 SYGVQD (reference sequence). Trimming left V 2 bases short and J 2 bases short, with 8 bases between. CDR3 coding DNA: TGCGCCAGCAGTGAGCGGAGGGCCACAGATACGCAGTATTTT. Translated: CASSERRATDTQYF.